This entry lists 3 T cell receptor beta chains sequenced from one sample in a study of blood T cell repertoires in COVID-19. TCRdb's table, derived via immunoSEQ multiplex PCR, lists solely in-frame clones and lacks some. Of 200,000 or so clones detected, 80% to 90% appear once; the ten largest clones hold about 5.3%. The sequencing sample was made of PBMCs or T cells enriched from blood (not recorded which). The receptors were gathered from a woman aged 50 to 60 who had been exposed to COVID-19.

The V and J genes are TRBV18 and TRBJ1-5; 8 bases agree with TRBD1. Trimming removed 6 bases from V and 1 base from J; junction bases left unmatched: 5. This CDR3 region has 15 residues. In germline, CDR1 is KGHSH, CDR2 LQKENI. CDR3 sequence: CASSLQGGSNQPQHF. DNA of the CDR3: TGTGCCAGCTCCCTACAGGGGGGGAGCAATCAGCCCCAGCATTTT.

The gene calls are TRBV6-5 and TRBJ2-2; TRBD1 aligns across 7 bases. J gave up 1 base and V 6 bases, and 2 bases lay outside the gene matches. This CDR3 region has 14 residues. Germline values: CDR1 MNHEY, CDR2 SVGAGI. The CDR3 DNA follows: TGTGCCAGCAGAAGGACAGGGAACACCGGGGAGCTGTTTTTT. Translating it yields CASRRTGNTGELFF.

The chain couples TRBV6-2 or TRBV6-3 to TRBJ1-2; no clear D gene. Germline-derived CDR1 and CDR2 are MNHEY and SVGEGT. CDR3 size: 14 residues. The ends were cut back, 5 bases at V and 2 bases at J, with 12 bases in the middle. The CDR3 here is CASSDPGENYGYTF. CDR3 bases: TGTGCCAGCAGTGATCCGGGAGAGAACTATGGCTACACCTTC.